Shown below are 28 T cell receptor beta chains from a single sample sequenced in a study of CD8 T cells in ankylosing spondylitis. TCRdb re-derived calls from the 5' RACE reads in MiXCR, one entry per CDR3 protein. Among 100,000 to 150,000 distinct CDR3 sequences listed, over 6.5% were seen once. Material for sequencing was blood, either unsorted or a sorted T cell fraction (not recorded which). These TCRs come from a male donor with ankylosing spondylitis or in good health (not recorded which).

This clonotype has ten or more counts. The chain joins TRBV20-1 to TRBJ2-2; 7 bases line up with TRBD2. The CDR3 loop spans 15 amino acids. V shed 6 bases, J shed 3 bases, and the junction held 10 bases outside the gene matches. CDR1 and CDR2 (germline): DFQATT, SNEGSKA (reference sequence). For the CDR3, the DNA is TGCAGTGCGAGCCCATCGGGAGGCGACACCGGGGAGCTGTTTTTT. It codes for CSASPSGGDTGELFF.

This clonotype has a count of ten or more. The V gene is TRBV20-1, the J gene TRBJ2-1; 13 bases agree with TRBD2. CDR1 and CDR2 (germline): DFQATT, SNEGSKA (reference sequence). V shed 4 bases, J shed 3 bases, and the junction held 9 bases outside the gene matches. The CDR3 contains 17 residues. The CDR3 bases are TGCAGTGCTACCGGGACTAGCGGGACCCCCCTCTACAATGAGCAGTTCTTC. Its translation: CSATGTSGTPLYNEQFF.

Ten or more counts support this clonotype. The chain employs TRBV6-5 and TRBJ2-1, with D perhaps assigned TRBD1 or TRBD2 (5 bases each). V was pared by 0 bases and J by 0 bases, with 18 bases between. The CDR3 covers 19 residues. Looked up from germline, CDR1 is MNHEY and CDR2 is SVGAGI. CDR3 in DNA: TGTGCCAGCAGTTACTCGAGGGTACTGGGGGTGAGCTCCTACAATGAGCAGTTCTTC. It specifies CASSYSRVLGVSSYNEQFF.

This clonotype was detected many times. The chain links TRBV15 to TRBJ1-2, with 7 bases fitting TRBD1. The germline V gene encodes CDR1 LNHNV and CDR2 YYDKDF (reference sequence). CDR3 length equals 15 residues. J lost 5 bases, V lost 5 bases, and 11 bases had no gene match. This CDR3 reads CATSPQGGQEYGYTF. DNA for the CDR3: TGTGCCACCAGCCCTCAAGGAGGACAGGAGTATGGCTACACCTTC.

This clonotype has more than one count but fewer than ten. V gene TRBV13 combines with J gene TRBJ2-1; D remains ambiguous. Germline loops: CDR1 PRHDT, CDR2 FYEKMQ (reference sequence). With 3 bases removed from V and 2 bases from J, the gap between germline ends came to 8 bases. This CDR3 spans 14 amino acids. The CDR3 nucleotides are TGTGCCAGCAGCTTCCAAAGTACCTACAATGAGCAGTTCTTC. Its protein product is CASSFQSTYNEQFF.

The sample holds many counts of this clonotype. The rearrangement uses TRBV4-2 and TRBJ1-2; D unresolved. CDR3 length equals 15 residues. Germline assignment: CDR1 LGHNA and CDR2 YNFKEQ. Trimming removed 3 bases at V and 4 bases at J, with 15 bases between. CDR3 sequence reads: CASSQRFGEPYGYTF. The CDR3 DNA reads as TGTGCCAGCAGCCAGAGGTTTGGGGAGCCCTATGGCTACACCTTC.

About this clonotype itself: A much larger clone differs from this one at a single base, so this may be a read error. The CDR3 is CSAGDTEAGTGETQYF. The CDR3 bases are TGCAGTGCTGGCGACACCGAAGCGGGAACGGGGGAGACCCAGTACTTC. The chain is built from TRBV20-1 and TRBJ2-5; 7 bases fit TRBD2. This CDR3 is 16 amino acids long. CDR1 is DFQATT, CDR2 SNEGSKA, per germline (reference sequence). The V and J ends lost 5 bases and 5 bases, in that order; junction bases with no gene match: 17.

The table lists this clonotype with many counts. J is TRBJ2-1 and V is TRBV20-1; TRBD2 matches at 10 bases. This CDR3 contains 15 residues. The V gene end was trimmed by 6 bases and the J gene end by 10 bases; junction bases not matched to a gene: 15. Germline CDR1 DFQATT, CDR2 SNEGSKA (reference sequence). CDR3 sequence: CSATLRVAGGREQFF. The DNA of the CDR3 is TGCAGTGCAACACTCAGGGTAGCGGGAGGTAGAGAGCAGTTCTTC.

The chain links TRBV20-1 to TRBJ2-2; 7 nucleotides align to TRBD2. Germline trimming cut 2 bases from V and 0 bases from J; bases unmatched to any gene: 6. Germline V lookup: CDR1 DFQATT, CDR2 SNEGSKA (reference sequence). The CDR3 covers 16 residues. The CDR3 reads CSARTPSGSNTGELFF. CDR3 DNA sequence: TGCAGTGCTAGAACCCCTAGCGGCTCGAACACCGGGGAGCTGTTTTTT.

This clonotype showed up many times. This chain links TRBV7-3 with TRBJ1-2; D gene ambiguous. The CDR3 is 13 residues long. V was shortened by 8 bases and J by 4 bases, with 14 bases between the two germline ends. Germline V gives CDR1 SGHTA, CDR2 FQGTGA. CDR3 DNA: TGTGCCAGCCGGGCCGCAAACTCCTATGGCTACACCTTC. This gives the protein CASRAANSYGYTF.

The chain carries TRBV10-1 and TRBJ2-3; TRBD1 agrees at 8 bases. Germline CDR1 WNHNN, CDR2 SYGVQD (reference sequence). The CDR3 is 17 amino acids. Trimming cost V 4 bases and J 0 bases; bases outside gene matches: 9. The CDR3 nucleotides read TGCGCCAGCAGTGGGGGGACAGGTATTGCTAGCACAGATACGCAGTATTTT. This encodes CASSGGTGIASTDTQYF.

This clonotype was detected many times. The chain links TRBV5-1 to TRBJ2-4; D could derive from TRBD1 or TRBD2 (5 bases each). The CDR3 totals 14 residues. The germline gives CDR1 SGHRS, CDR2 YFSETQ. The germline V and J ends were trimmed by 1 base and 7 bases, with 12 bases remaining between them. The chain's CDR3 is CASSLLGVRNIQYF. The CDR3 nucleotides read TGCGCCAGCAGCTTGTTGGGGGTGAGGAACATTCAGTACTTC.

This clonotype was observed at least ten times. This rearrangement joins TRBV24-1 to TRBJ2-3, with TRBD2 identical over 8 bases. The V gene end was trimmed by 9 bases and the J gene end by 4 bases; junction bases not matched to a gene: 8. Germline-derived CDR1 and CDR2 are KGHDR and SFDVKD. The CDR3 has 14 residues. The CDR3 here is CATSPRGGSDTQYF. In nucleotides, the CDR3 is TGTGCCACCTCCCCCCGGGGGGGCTCAGATACGCAGTATTTT.

This clonotype was seen ten or more times. The rearrangement joins TRBV5-1 to TRBJ2-3; D is ambiguous. The CDR3 has 14 residues. The germline V gene has CDR1 SGHRS and CDR2 YFSETQ. V was shortened by 4 bases and J by 2 bases, with 11 bases between the two germline ends. CDR3 residues: CASSGSAATDTQYF. The CDR3 DNA is TGCGCCAGCAGCGGTTCAGCAGCCACAGATACGCAGTATTTT.

This clonotype showed up many times. J is TRBJ2-1 and V is TRBV4-3; the D gene is possibly TRBD2 (6 bases). The germline V gene has CDR1 LGHNA and CDR2 YSLEER. The CDR3 extends over 16 amino acids. V was trimmed by 0 bases and J by 1 base, leaving 10 bases between them. The CDR3 is CASSQDLAGSYNEQFF. CDR3 DNA sequence: TGCGCCAGCAGCCAAGATCTTGCGGGATCCTACAATGAGCAGTTCTTC.

This clonotype appeared many times. The CDR3 loop reads CSARRTTDTQYF. In DNA, the CDR3 is TGCAGTGCTAGACGTACCACAGATACGCAGTATTTT. This chain joins TRBV20-1 and TRBJ2-3; the D is unclear. The CDR3 has 12 amino acids. Germline CDR1 reads DFQATT; CDR2 reads SNEGSKA (reference sequence). Deletions cut 2 bases from V and 2 bases from J, with 5 bases between.

This clonotype was picked up many times. The rearrangement uses TRBV12-3 or TRBV12-4 and TRBJ2-3; D may be TRBD1 or TRBD2 (6 bases each). The CDR3 covers 20 residues. Deletions cut 3 bases from V and 5 bases from J, with 30 bases between. The CDR3 here is CASSFSLGNMVGGPGDTQYF. The CDR3, as DNA: TGTGCCAGCAGTTTTTCCTTGGGAAATATGGTTGGGGGGCCTGGAGATACGCAGTATTTT.

This clonotype was seen at least ten times. The DNA of the CDR3 is TGCAGTGCTAGATTTCGCGGGACTAGCGTATACAATGAGCAGTTCTTC. Protein: CSARFRGTSVYNEQFF. The rearrangement links TRBV20-1 to TRBJ2-1; TRBD2 agrees at 10 bases. Unmatched junction bases numbered 8, after V lost 2 bases and J lost 4 bases. The CDR3 extends over 16 amino acids. Per the germline V gene, CDR1 is DFQATT and CDR2 is SNEGSKA (reference sequence).

This clonotype was seen a handful of times. The chain employs TRBV5-5 and TRBJ2-7; D not resolved. Germline CDR1 is SGHKS and CDR2 is YYEKEE (reference sequence). The V gene lost 5 bases and the J gene lost 4 bases, with 10 bases spanning the gap. The CDR3 has 12 residues. The CDR3 region is CASSVPSYEQYF. DNA for the CDR3: TGTGCCAGCAGTGTGCCCTCATACGAGCAGTACTTC.

In its sample, this clonotype was seen many times. The J gene is TRBJ1-1, the V gene TRBV20-1; 7 bases agree with TRBD1. From germline, CDR1 is DFQATT and CDR2 SNEGSKA (reference sequence). The CDR3 has 14 residues. The V gene end was trimmed by 0 bases and the J gene end by 5 bases; junction bases not matched to a gene: 6. CDR3 DNA: TGCAGTGCTAGAGACGCGGGACAGTCAACTGAAGCTTTCTTT. This codes for CSARDAGQSTEAFF.

This clonotype was recorded many times. The chain combines TRBV28 with TRBJ2-2, with 9 nucleotides matching TRBD2. The CDR3 covers 14 residues. CDR1 and CDR2 (germline): MDHEN, SYDVKM. The CDR3 DNA is TGTGGTGCTAGCGGGAACGCGAACACCGGGGAGCTGTTTTTT. It codes for CGASGNANTGELFF. Looking up the rest from reference TRBV28 and TRBJ2-2 gives the full variable domain: DVKVTQSSRYLVKRTGEKVFLECVQDMDHENMFWYRQDPGLGLRLIYFSYDVKMKEKGDIPEGYSVSREKKERFSLILESASTNQTSMYLCGASGNANTGELFFGEGSRLTVL.

This clonotype was counted at least ten times. The J gene is TRBJ2-1, the V gene TRBV12-3 or TRBV12-4; 7 bases fit TRBD2. V dropped 6 bases and J dropped 4; count of bases not matched to a gene: 9. The CDR3 is 15 residues long. The CDR3 coding sequence is TGTGCCAGCAGCCCCGCGCTAGCGGTATACAATGAGCAGTTCTTC. This gives the protein CASSPALAVYNEQFF.

This clonotype was observed at least ten times. The genes are TRBV5-1 and TRBJ2-2; 7 bases are shared with TRBD2. CDR1 SGHRS and CDR2 YFSETQ come from the germline V gene. V trimming: 0 bases; J trimming: 2 bases; junction bases outside the gene matches: 10. The CDR3 length is 18 residues. The CDR3 region has the DNA TGCGCCAGCAGCTTGGTTTTAGCGGGCCAGACAAACACCGGGGAGCTGTTTTTT. Protein product: CASSLVLAGQTNTGELFF.

This clonotype was recorded at least ten times. The gene calls are TRBV5-1 and TRBJ1-3, with D possibly matching TRBD1 (5 bases). CDR3 length: 15 residues. V lost 3 bases and J 0 bases, leaving 10 bases between the germline ends. CDR1 and CDR2 (germline): SGHRS, YFSETQ. CDR3 coding DNA: TGCGCCAGCAGCTCGCCAGGGAGCTCTGGAAACACCATATATTTT. Translation gives CASSSPGSSGNTIYF.

This clonotype was observed at least ten times. The chain has TRBV27 and TRBJ1-1, with TRBD1 as a possible D gene (5 bases). The ends were cut back, 6 bases at V and 10 bases at J, with 18 bases in the middle. Per germline, CDR1 MNHEY and CDR2 SMNVEV (reference sequence). The CDR3 sequence is 13 residues long. CDR3 protein: CASRVRDGEGAFF. CDR3 bases: TGTGCCAGCAGAGTCCGGGACGGAGAGGGAGCTTTCTTT.

This clonotype was seen a few times. V gene TRBV3-1 combines with J gene TRBJ2-3, with D possibly TRBD2 on 6 matching bases. CDR1 is LGHDT, CDR2 YNNKEL, per germline (reference sequence). The CDR3 has 15 amino acids. Trimming took 4 bases from V and 3 from J, leaving 14 bases between them. CDR3 sequence (DNA): TGTGCCAGCAGCCCGATCGGGAGAGGGACAGATACGCAGTATTTT. It yields the protein CASSPIGRGTDTQYF.

The sample holds a few counts of this clonotype. The V gene is TRBV20-1, the J gene TRBJ2-1; TRBD2 matches at 14 bases. Germline-derived CDR1 and CDR2 are DFQATT and SNEGSKA (reference sequence). The CDR3 is 14 residues long. Trimming removed 3 bases from V and 10 bases from J; junction bases left unmatched: 5. As DNA, the CDR3 is TGCAGTGCTAGGACTAGCGGGAGGGTAAGGGAGCAGTTCTTC. Its translation: CSARTSGRVREQFF.

This clonotype has a count of ten or more. This chain uses TRBV6-5 with TRBJ1-1; 7 bases are a match to TRBD1. V dropped 5 bases and J dropped 4; count of bases not matched to a gene: 1. The germline CDR1 and CDR2 sequences are MNHEY and SVGAGI. CDR3 length: 12 residues. The CDR3 sequence is CASSNRGTEAFF. The CDR3 nucleotides are TGTGCCAGCAGTAACAGGGGCACTGAAGCTTTCTTT.